This TCR beta chain appears in the sequencing data of a study of shared clonotypes between healthy human individuals. Positively selected for CCR7, the CD45RO-negative cells used as naive CD8 cells excluded terminally differentiated effector memory CD45RA+ cells. A deep-level run was used for the assay. TCRdb's copy holds only in-frame clones and misses some; the assay was immunoSEQ multiplex PCR. The data hold roughly 600,000 clones, with about 98% observed a single time. Material for sequencing was naive CD8+ T cells sorted from blood. The source of this sequence is a man aged 30-40 years in good health.

The chain's CDR3 is CASRVLSPISEQYF. The CDR3, as DNA: TGTGCCAGCAGAGTTTTATCCCCCATAAGCGAGCAGTACTTC. The chain uses TRBV28 and TRBJ2-7; D unresolved. CDR1 MDHEN and CDR2 SYDVKM come from the germline V gene. V lost 6 bases, J lost 6 bases, and 18 bases lay in between. CDR3 length: 14 residues.